The 23 T cell receptor beta chains reported below all come from one sample, sequenced in a study of Ad26.COV2.S vaccination and SARS-CoV-2 variants. Treatment: roughly 18 received Ad26.COV2.S at low or high dose, single or two shots; 5 received placebo; per-sample allocation not given. Specimens were obtained on day 63 following the first vaccine or placebo injection. Generated by immunoSEQ multiplex PCR, the TCRdb table keeps only in-frame clones and is missing some. The sample shows 320,000 or so clones, 85% to 90% of them seen only once. The sequences come from peripheral blood, collected in a trial of Ad26.COV2.S vaccine versus placebo. The source of these receptors is a person between 18 and 65 years old who received the Ad26.COV2.S COVID-19 vaccine or a placebo.

In regard to this clone: At one end, the junction sequence differs from germline, possibly due to a read error. Other DNA sequences from this sample encode an identical CDR3 as well. The chain uses TRBV5-1 and TRBJ2-2; no clear D. The CDR3 loop spans 14 amino acids. CDR1 and CDR2 (germline): SGHRS, YFSETQ. The CDR3 spells CASSLTPATGELFF. In DNA, the CDR3 is TGCGCCAGTAGCTTGACGCCTGCCACCGGGGAGCTGTTTTTT.

The chain is built from TRBV19 and TRBJ1-1, with TRBD1 as a possible D gene (6 bases). The CDR3 spans 14 residues. Germline CDR1 is LNHDA and CDR2 is SQIVND (reference sequence). V shed 4 bases and J shed 4 bases, with 13 bases lying between them. CDR3 bases: TGTGCCAGTAGTAACGAGGAGGGGGGCACTGAAGCTTTCTTT. Translating gives CASSNEEGGTEAFF.

CDR3 in amino acids: CASIRDEGYNEQFF. Written as DNA, the CDR3 is TGCGCCAGCATCCGGGACGAAGGCTACAATGAGCAGTTCTTC. The chain couples TRBV5-1 to TRBJ2-1; D possibly matches TRBD1 or TRBD2 (5 bases each). The V gene's germline CDR1 is SGHRS and CDR2 YFSETQ. Trimming removed 6 bases from V and 3 bases from J, with 13 bases in between. The length of the CDR3 is 14 residues. The full variable domain, with the rest looked up from reference TRBV5-1 and TRBJ2-1, is KAGVTQTPRYLIKTRGQQVTLSCSPISGHRSVSWYQQTPGQGLQFLFEYFSETQRNKGNFPGRFSGRQFSNSRSEMNVSTLELGDSALYLCASIRDEGYNEQFFGPGTRLTVL.

The V and J genes are TRBV5-3 and TRBJ1-2; D call uncertain. TRBV5-3 is assigned to the ORF class and has an uncertain function. The CDR3 loop spans 12 amino acids. V gave up 4 bases and J gave up 3 bases, with 7 bases separating them. CDR3 in amino acids: CARSTGDYGYTF. For the CDR3, the DNA is TGTGCCAGAAGCACCGGAGACTATGGCTACACCTTC.

The V gene is TRBV6-2 or TRBV6-3, the J gene TRBJ1-2, with 8 nucleotides matching TRBD1. The CDR3 contains 15 residues. After removal of 5 bases from V and 3 bases from J, the junction contained 8 bases not matched to a gene. Germline V gene data show CDR1 as MNHEY and CDR2 as SVGEGT. The DNA for the CDR3 is TGTGCCAGCAGTCCCGGACAGGGACTAGACTATGGCTACACCTTC. Encoded protein: CASSPGQGLDYGYTF.

The J gene is TRBJ2-1, the V gene TRBV11-3; D not certain. CDR1 is SGHNT, CDR2 YENEEA, per germline. The CDR3 is 16 residues long. V was shortened by 0 bases and J by 0 bases, with 9 bases between the two germline ends. The DNA for the CDR3 is TGTGCCAGCAGCTTAGAGGCGTCAAGCTCCTACAATGAGCAGTTCTTC. Protein: CASSLEASSSYNEQFF.

The V call is TRBV19, the J call TRBJ2-2; D is ambiguous. The CDR3 is made up of 17 amino acids. Trimming took off 3 bases at V and 1 base at J, with 15 bases between the two ends. Germline-derived CDR1 and CDR2 are LNHDA and SQIVND (reference sequence). CDR3 coding DNA: TGTGCCAGTAGTATCTCGCGTGGCTGGGTGAACACCGGGGAGCTGTTTTTT. Amino acid sequence: CASSISRGWVNTGELFF. Looking up the rest from reference TRBV19 and TRBJ2-2 gives the full variable domain: DGGITQSPKYLFRKEGQNVTLSCEQNLNHDAMYWYRQDPGQGLRLIYYSQIVNDFQKGDIAEGYSVSREKKESFPLTVTSAQKNPTAFYLCASSISRGWVNTGELFFGEGSRLTVL.

V usage is TRBV19 and J usage is TRBJ2-1, with TRBD2 matching over 11 bases. CDR3 length equals 15 residues. The J segment lost 7 bases and the V segment lost 3 bases, leaving 5 bases of the junction unmatched. The germline V gene has CDR1 LNHDA and CDR2 SQIVND (reference sequence). The CDR3 loop reads CASSMTSGAWNEQFF. In DNA, the CDR3 is TGTGCCAGTAGTATGACTAGCGGGGCGTGGAATGAGCAGTTCTTC.

The chain has TRBV6-6 and TRBJ2-2; TRBD1 matches 12 bases. Germline V lookup: CDR1 MNHNY, CDR2 SVGAGI (reference sequence). This CDR3 comprises 15 residues. The V gene end was trimmed by 7 bases and the J gene end by 3 bases; junction bases not matched to a gene: 3. CDR3 DNA sequence: TGTGCCAGCAACCGGGACAGGGGGCACACCGGGGAGCTGTTTTTT. Translation: CASNRDRGHTGELFF.

The chain is built from TRBV6-5 and TRBJ1-6, with D unresolved. Germline V gene data show CDR1 as MNHEY and CDR2 as SVGAGI. This CDR3 is 12 amino acids long. The V end lost 6 bases, the J end lost 12 bases, and 12 bases lay between the germline ends. The CDR3 here is CASRGGAEPLHF. The CDR3 region has the DNA TGTGCCAGCAGGGGTGGTGCCGAACCCCTCCACTTT.

The chain uses TRBV15 and TRBJ2-3, with 8 bases fitting TRBD1. This CDR3 is 17 amino acids long. V lost 0 bases and J lost 2; bases outside the gene matches: 7. Germline CDR1 reads LNHNV; CDR2 reads YYDKDF (reference sequence). This chain's CDR3 is CATSRERGQGHTDTQYF. CDR3 sequence (DNA): TGTGCCACCAGCAGAGAGCGCGGACAGGGTCACACAGATACGCAGTATTTT.

This clone was recorded once. This sequence joins TRBV6-5 and TRBJ1-1; TRBD1 matches 8 bases. This CDR3 is 13 amino acids long. The germline V gene encodes CDR1 MNHEY and CDR2 SVGAGI. J gave up 4 bases and V 7 bases, and 5 bases lay outside the gene matches. CDR3 nucleotides: TGTGCCAGCAAGTTGGACAGGGCCACTGAAGCTTTCTTT. It translates to CASKLDRATEAFF.

The rearrangement joins TRBV6-2 or TRBV6-3 to TRBJ2-3, with 12 nucleotides matching TRBD2. This CDR3 contains 17 residues. The V gene's germline CDR1 is MNHEY and CDR2 SVGEGT. V dropped 6 bases and J dropped 5; count of bases not matched to a gene: 12. CDR3 nucleotides: TGTGCCAGCAGCCCAAAGACTAGCGGGGGTTTCGGAGATACGCAGTATTTT. Translated, it gives CASSPKTSGGFGDTQYF.

This clone has a single count. The V call is TRBV18, the J call TRBJ1-1; 7 nucleotides line up with TRBD1. CDR1 is KGHSH, CDR2 LQKENI, per germline. V was clipped by 0 bases and J by 6 bases; unmatched bases: 10. This CDR3 is 16 amino acids long. The CDR3 sequence is CASSPPRLTGRAEAFF. In nucleotides, the CDR3 is TGTGCCAGCTCACCACCGAGGCTGACAGGGAGGGCTGAAGCTTTCTTT.

This clone showed up just once. This chain links TRBV5-4 with TRBJ1-1; D remains ambiguous. The CDR3 is 16 amino acids. Trimming left V 0 bases short and J 0 bases short, with 12 bases between. Germline values: CDR1 SGHNT, CDR2 YYREEE (reference sequence). CDR3 nucleotide sequence: TGTGCCAGCAGCTTGGAGGCGGATAGAATGAACACTGAAGCTTTCTTT. This gives the protein CASSLEADRMNTEAFF.

The chain couples TRBV27 to TRBJ1-5; D might be TRBD1 (5 bases). Germline V CDR1 and CDR2: MNHEY, SMNVEV (reference sequence). This CDR3 comprises 14 residues. V was cut by 3 bases and J by 4 bases, with 10 bases left in between. CDR3 sequence (DNA): TGTGCCAGCAGTTTGTGGGGGGTAAATCAGCCCCAGCATTTT. It yields the protein CASSLWGVNQPQHF.

This chain uses TRBV28 with TRBJ2-7; 8 bases match TRBD2. The CDR3 contains 15 residues. V lost 6 bases to trimming and J lost 2 bases; unmatched junction nucleotides: 9. Germline CDR1 and CDR2: MDHEN and SYDVKM. In DNA form, the CDR3 reads TGTGCCAGCAGCCCCGGCCCGGGACTAGCCTACGAGCAGTACGTC. Encoded protein: CASSPGPGLAYEQYV.

J is TRBJ1-1 and V is TRBV3-1 (or the pseudogene TRBV3-2); 12 bases map to TRBD1. The CDR3 consists of 19 residues. The V gene end was trimmed by 5 bases and the J gene end by 1 base; junction bases not matched to a gene: 14. Germline loops: CDR1 LGHDT, CDR2 YNNKEL (reference sequence). CDR3 coding DNA: TGTGCCAGCAGCTCGACCTTGGGGACAGGGGGCGATAGGAACACTGAAGCTTTCTTT. Translating gives CASSSTLGTGGDRNTEAFF.

The chain combines TRBV28 with TRBJ2-7; 7 bases match TRBD1. CDR3 length: 13 residues. Germline CDR1 and CDR2: MDHEN and SYDVKM. CDR3 region: CVSRGDSSYEQYV. CDR3 coding DNA: TGTGTTTCGCGAGGGGACAGCTCCTACGAGCAGTACGTC.

Only one count was recorded for this clone. The chain links TRBV27 to TRBJ2-1, with D tentatively TRBD1 or TRBD2 (5 bases each). This CDR3 is 12 amino acids long. Trimming left V 11 bases short and J 4 bases short, with 12 bases between. Germline CDR1 and CDR2: MNHEY and SMNVEV (reference sequence). This chain's CDR3 is CASGTTYNEQFF. As DNA, the CDR3 is TGTGCCTCCGGGACCACATACAATGAGCAGTTCTTC.

This sequence joins TRBV3-1 (or the pseudogene TRBV3-2) and TRBJ2-1; possibly TRBD2 for D (5 bases). This CDR3 spans 13 amino acids. Germline loops: CDR1 LGHDT, CDR2 YNNKEL (reference sequence). V was pared by 1 base and J by 9 bases, with 10 bases between. DNA for the CDR3: TGTGCCAGCAGCCAAGTCGATAGCGCTGAGCAGTTCTTC. This encodes CASSQVDSAEQFF.

Written as DNA, the CDR3 is TGTGCCTGGAGTGCCGCCCTCCTCCGCTACGAGCAGTACGTC. Protein product: CAWSAALLRYEQYV. The chain uses TRBV30 and TRBJ2-7; no clear D. The ends were cut back, 1 base at V and 3 bases at J, with 13 bases in the middle. The CDR3 extends over 14 amino acids. CDR1 GTSNPN and CDR2 SVGIG come from the germline V gene (reference sequence).

The chain links TRBV7-9 to TRBJ2-7; possibly TRBD1 for D (5 bases). The V and J ends lost 5 bases and 8 bases respectively, with 13 bases between them. The CDR3 contains 12 residues. The germline CDR1 and CDR2 sequences are SEHNR and FQNEAQ (reference sequence). CDR3 sequence (DNA): TGTGCCAGCAGCAAGACAGATAGGCAGCAGTACGTC. Protein: CASSKTDRQQYV.